Listed below are T cell receptor beta chains from one sample, sequenced in a study of shared clonotypes between healthy human individuals. Libraries were prepared by immunoSEQ multiplex PCR; TCRdb keeps only in-frame clonotypes and omits some of them. Of some 2 million clones listed, roughly 95% are singletons. The sequenced sample was naive CD8+ T cells sorted from blood. All receptors come from a young man in good health. Both conserved end residues are part of each CDR3. D genes are given only for firm matches. A row's size may be missing; if present it is once, few, many or a size class.

TRBV7-9	TRBJ2-1	NA	NA	TGTGCCAGCAGCGCTAGAGGTGAGCAGTTCTTC	CASSARGEQFF
TRBV28	TRBJ2-1	NA	TRBD2	TGTGCCAGCAGTTTAACTAGCGGGGCGAATGAGCAGTTCTTC	CASSLTSGANEQFF
TRBV6-6	TRBJ2-5	NA	TRBD2	TGTGCCAGCAGCAGCGGGAGGGGGCAAGAGACCCAGTACTTC	CASSSGRGQETQYF
TRBV5-1	TRBJ1-1	once	TRBD1	TGCGCCAGCAGCTTGGAGGGACAGGGGGCGAACACTGAAGCTTTCTTT	CASSLEGQGANTEAFF
TRBV6-6	TRBJ2-7	NA	TRBD1	TGTGCCAGCAGTTACCAACGACAGGGGGCGCCCCACGAGCAGTACTTC	CASSYQRQGAPHEQYF
TRBV4-1	TRBJ2-5	NA	NA	TGCGCCAGCAGCCAAGTAGGGTTTCAAGAGACCCAGTACTTC	CASSQVGFQETQYF
TRBV21-1	TRBJ2-1	NA	NA	TGTGCCAGCAGCCTCCTTTCCGGGACTAGCGGGATTGGCAATGAGCAGTTCTTC	CASSLLSGTSGIGNEQFF
TRBV4-1	TRBJ1-5	NA	NA	TGCGCCAGCAGCCAGTGGGGTTATCAGCCCCAGCATTTT	CASSQWGYQPQHF
TRBV2	TRBJ2-1	NA	TRBD1	TGTGCCAGCCAGGACAGGGAGACAGGGGGTCGGGATGAGCAGTTCTTC	CASQDRETGGRDEQFF
TRBV19	TRBJ2-7	NA	NA	TGTGCCAGTAGTATAGATTTTGGTACCTACGAGCAGTACTTC	CASSIDFGTYEQYF
TRBV10-3	TRBJ2-1	NA	NA	TGTGCCATCAGTGACCCGGGGGCGGGTGAGCAGTTCTTC	CAISDPGAGEQFF
TRBV7-9	TRBJ1-1	NA	TRBD1	TGTGCCAGCAGCCTGGACAGGGAAAGCGGTGGTCCTGAAGCTTTCTTT	CASSLDRESGGPEAFF
TRBV5-1	TRBJ2-1	NA	NA	TGCGCCAGCAGCACCACAGGGGGGGAGATATACAATGAGCAGTTCTTC	CASSTTGGEIYNEQFF
TRBV27	TRBJ1-2	NA	TRBD1	TGTGCCAGCAGTTTAGTGGGGGGGCAGGGGGATGGCTACACCTTC	CASSLVGGQGDGYTF
TRBV6-1	TRBJ2-7	NA	NA	TGTGCCAGCAGTGCGTGGAGGTCCCCTTACGAGCAGTACTTC	CASSAWRSPYEQYF
TRBV7-9	TRBJ1-3	NA	NA	TGTGCCAGCACCGATCTCCCGGCGGGAAACACCATATATTTT	CASTDLPAGNTIYF
TRBV6-5	TRBJ2-1	NA	NA	TGTGCCAGCAGCCTTCGCCAGGGCTCCTACAATGAGCAGTTCTTC	CASSLRQGSYNEQFF
TRBV30	TRBJ2-3	NA	TRBD2	TGTGCCTGGAGTGAGCCCCGGGAGGGGACAGATACGCAGTATTTT	CAWSEPREGTDTQYF
TRBV30	TRBJ1-1	NA	NA	TGTGCCTGGAGTGTACTCGGGATCACGAACACTGAAGCTTTCTTT	CAWSVLGITNTEAFF
TRBV27	TRBJ2-3	NA	NA	TGTGCCAGCAGAGGGGACGGCGTAGCGGTCCCTCAGGAGACAGATACGCAGTATTTT	CASRGDGVAVPQETDTQYF
TRBV7-6	TRBJ2-3	once	TRBD2	TGTGCCAGCAGCCTTTCTAGCGGGGGGGCCCCCACAGATACGCAGTATTTT	CASSLSSGGAPTDTQYF
TRBV4-2	TRBJ1-2	NA	NA	TGTGCCAGCAGCCAAGGGTTGGGGGCGGAGGGTGGCTATGGCTACACCTTC	CASSQGLGAEGGYGYTF
TRBV11-3	TRBJ2-3	NA	NA	TGTGCCAGCAGCCCCCAAGGGGGGGGAGATACGCAGTATTTT	CASSPQGGGDTQYF
TRBV9	TRBJ1-5	NA	NA	TGTGCCAGCAGCGTAGGGTCGGGTGTCAATCAGCCCCAGCATTTT	CASSVGSGVNQPQHF
TRBV9	TRBJ1-2	NA	NA	TGTGCCAGCAGCGCAGGGGATAGCTATGGCTACACCTTC	CASSAGDSYGYTF
TRBV6-5	TRBJ1-1	NA	NA	TGTGCCAGCCAGGGTGTCACTGAAGCTTTCTTT	CASQGVTEAFF
TRBV5-5	TRBJ2-7	NA	TRBD1	TGTGCCAGCAGCTTGAAGATCCGGGACAGAGAGTACTTC	CASSLKIRDREYF
TRBV4-2	TRBJ2-5	NA	NA	TGTGCCAGCAGCCAAGATTTCGTCGGTGGGGGGGCGGAGACCCAGTACTTC	CASSQDFVGGGAETQYF
TRBV5-6	TRBJ1-6	once	NA	TGTGCCAGCAGCTTGGGCGGGGTAGGGTCACCCCTCCACTTT	CASSLGGVGSPLHF
TRBV4-3	TRBJ1-4	NA	NA	TGCGCCAGCAGCCGAGTCGATTTTGAGGGTGAAAAACTGTTTTTT	CASSRVDFEGEKLFF
TRBV4-1	TRBJ2-7	once	NA	TGCGCCAGCAGCCAAACAGGGATCTACGAGCAGTACTTC	CASSQTGIYEQYF
TRBV7-9	TRBJ2-1	NA	TRBD1	TGTGCCAGCAGCGACAGGGACAGTTACAATGAGCAGTTCTTC	CASSDRDSYNEQFF
TRBV25-1	TRBJ2-2	once	NA	TGTGCCAGCAGTGAATATTCAATAGCCCTTACCGGGGAGCTGTTTTTT	CASSEYSIALTGELFF
TRBV27	TRBJ2-1	NA	NA	TGTGCCAGCAGTTTATTGGGTCCGACAGTCAGAGGAAATGAGCAGTTCTTC	CASSLLGPTVRGNEQFF
TRBV27	TRBJ1-1	NA	TRBD1	TGTGCCAGCAGCCACGGGACAGGGGTGACTGAAGCTTTCTTT	CASSHGTGVTEAFF
TRBV9	TRBJ2-3	once	NA	TGTGCCAGCAGCGTAGCCTGGGGGAGAGGGGATACGCAGTATTTT	CASSVAWGRGDTQYF
TRBV7-6	TRBJ2-7	NA	NA	TGTGCCAGCAGCTTAGGACAACTGTACGAGCAGTACTTC	CASSLGQLYEQYF
TRBV11-2	TRBJ1-2	NA	NA	TGTGCCAGCAGCTTACCAGGGCCTTCGTACACCTTC	CASSLPGPSYTF
TRBV12-5	TRBJ1-1	NA	NA	TGTGCTAGTGGTTTGACCCACAGGGCAGGGGATGGGGAAGCTTTCTTT	CASGLTHRAGDGEAFF
TRBV7-8	TRBJ2-7	once	NA	TGTGCCAGCAAACCGGGACCGCGCATCTACGAGCAGTACTTC	CASKPGPRIYEQYF
TRBV7-9	TRBJ2-3	NA	TRBD2	TGTGCCAGCAGCGGATGGACTAGCGGGAGTGCAGATACGCAGTATTTT	CASSGWTSGSADTQYF
TRBV2	TRBJ2-5	NA	TRBD1	TGTGCCAGCAGAGAGCGCCGGGACAGAGAAGAGACCCAGTACTTC	CASRERRDREETQYF
TRBV6-6	TRBJ2-7	NA	NA	TGTGCCAGCAGTTTACGGGCACCCGGGGCCTACGAGCAGTACTTC	CASSLRAPGAYEQYF
TRBV30	TRBJ1-1	NA	TRBD1	TGTGCCTGGAGTGTAATGGACAGGCCCCAAGCTTTCTTT	CAWSVMDRPQAFF
TRBV9	TRBJ1-1	NA	NA	TGTGCCAGCAGCGCCTCGACAGTGAACACTGAAGCTTTCTTT	CASSASTVNTEAFF
TRBV27	TRBJ2-7	NA	NA	TGTGCCAGCAGTCCCTCTCCTCTGAGCTCCTACGAGCAGTACTTC	CASSPSPLSSYEQYF
TRBV7-9	TRBJ2-1	NA	NA	TGTGCCAGCAGCATTGTAGAGGGCTACAATGAGCAGTTCTTC	CASSIVEGYNEQFF
TRBV5-6	TRBJ2-7	NA	TRBD2	TGTGCCAGCAGTCCGGGAGGCTACGAGCAGTACTTC	CASSPGGYEQYF
TRBV7-6	TRBJ2-5	NA	TRBD2	TGTGCCAGCTCCACCCTTGCGGGGGGGCTAGAGACCCAGTACTTC	CASSTLAGGLETQYF
TRBV14	TRBJ1-1	NA	NA	TGTGCCAGCAGCCAAGGCCCAGATATGAACACTGAAGCTTTCTTT	CASSQGPDMNTEAFF